The 26 T cell receptor beta chains in this list originate from one sample, sequenced in a study of cytomegalovirus exposure and HLA in healthy donors. The primer mix had 60 Vbeta and 13 Jbeta primers. Repertoires were generated with immunoSEQ multiplex PCR, while TCRdb's copy carries only in-frame clones and drops some. The sample has almost 200,000 clones, about 80% seen once. The sample comprised PBMCs. The receptors stem from a man aged 30 to 39 in good health and CMV-seronegative.

This clone was found once. This chain links TRBV7-3 with TRBJ2-7; D remains unclear. This CDR3 has 14 residues. Germline lookup yields CDR1 SGHTA and CDR2 FQGTGA. The ends were cut back, 5 bases at V and 6 bases at J, with 17 bases in the middle. CDR3 in amino acids: CASSPTVDFREQYF. As DNA, the CDR3 is TGTGCCAGCAGCCCCACGGTAGATTTTCGCGAGCAGTACTTC.

The chain carries TRBV9 and TRBJ1-4, with TRBD1 matching 7 bases. Germline V gives CDR1 SGDLS, CDR2 YYNGEE. The CDR3 length is 16 residues. The V gene end was trimmed by 4 bases and the J gene end by 0 bases; junction bases not matched to a gene: 6. CDR3 loop: CASSPRQGATNEKLFF. CDR3 nucleotide sequence: TGTGCCAGCAGCCCCCGACAGGGCGCAACTAATGAAAAACTGTTTTTT.

The genes are TRBV5-1 and TRBJ2-1; TRBD2 is a possible D gene (5 bases). This CDR3 region has 14 residues. Trimming stripped 4 bases from V and 5 bases from J, with 13 bases between. Germline values: CDR1 SGHRS, CDR2 YFSETQ. CDR3 amino acids: CASSPRTGNNEQFF. In DNA, the CDR3 is TGCGCCAGCAGCCCCCGGACGGGGAACAATGAGCAGTTCTTC.

The chain is built from TRBV29-1 and TRBJ2-1, with a tentative D call TRBD2 (6 bases). The CDR3 is 11 residues long. CDR1 and CDR2 (germline): SQVTM, ANQGSEA. The CDR3 bases are TGCACCATCCCAGCGGGCAATGAGCAGTTCTTC. This codes for CTIPAGNEQFF.

In this sample, this clone turned up a few times. This chain uses TRBV9 with TRBJ2-7; TRBD2 matches at 12 bases. CDR1 is SGDLS and CDR2 is YYNGEE in the germline V gene. The trim removed 5 bases at V and 7 bases at J, leaving 4 bases unmatched. The CDR3 has 13 residues. The CDR3 nucleotides read TGTGCCAGCAGTCTAGCGGGAGGGACTGAGCAGTACTTC. This encodes CASSLAGGTEQYF.

This clone was seen a few times. The V gene is TRBV6-5, the J gene TRBJ2-7, with a possible D match to TRBD2 (5 bases). The CDR3 runs to 12 residues. Trimming took 7 bases from V and 6 from J, leaving 13 bases between them. Germline V CDR1 and CDR2: MNHEY, SVGAGI. The CDR3 here is CASNFGNGEQYF. The CDR3 nucleotides are TGTGCCAGCAATTTCGGGAACGGCGAGCAGTACTTC.

This chain connects TRBV2 to TRBJ1-2, with D unresolved. The CDR3 totals 15 residues. Trimming took 3 bases from V and 2 from J, leaving 13 bases between them. Germline loops: CDR1 SNHLY, CDR2 FYNNEI. The CDR3 DNA sequence: TGTGCCAGCAGTGATGGAGGCAGGACCAACTATGGCTACACCTTC. Amino acid sequence: CASSDGGRTNYGYTF. Variable domain in full (rest from reference TRBV2 and TRBJ1-2): EPEVTQTPSHQVTQMGQEVILRCVPISNHLYFYWYRQILGQKVEFLVSFYNNEISEKSEIFDDQFSVERPDGSNFTLKIRSTKLEDSAMYFCASSDGGRTNYGYTFGSGTRLTVV.

The chain joins TRBV9 to TRBJ1-2, with D perhaps matching TRBD1 (6 bases). Trimming shortened V by 2 bases and J by 0 bases, and 11 bases separated the two germline ends. This CDR3 has 15 amino acids. Looked up from germline, CDR1 is SGDLS and CDR2 is YYNGEE. Written as DNA, the CDR3 is TGTGCCAGCAGCGTCAGGGGTACGGCTAACTATGGCTACACCTTC. This encodes CASSVRGTANYGYTF.

The rearrangement joins TRBV6-5 to TRBJ2-6, with D hard to call. Germline CDR1 is MNHEY and CDR2 is SVGAGI. V lost 6 bases to trimming and J lost 2 bases, with 11 bases between them. The CDR3 is 15 amino acids. CDR3 DNA: TGTGCCAGCAGCAAGAGAGGTACTGGGGCCAACGTCCTGACTTTC. Translation gives CASSKRGTGANVLTF.

The rearrangement links TRBV7-9 to TRBJ1-1; 10 nucleotides match TRBD1. From germline, CDR1 is SEHNR and CDR2 FQNEAQ (reference sequence). The CDR3 extends over 15 amino acids. J gave up 5 bases and V 5 bases, and 8 bases lay outside the gene matches. The CDR3 sequence is CASSGRTGGRTEAFF. The CDR3 DNA follows: TGTGCCAGCAGCGGACGGACAGGGGGAAGGACTGAAGCTTTCTTT.

On this clone itself: The conserved phenylalanine or tryptophan normally closing the CDR3 is absent here, so this likely arose from a read error. The chain uses TRBV6-1 and TRBJ2-7, with 10 positions matching TRBD1. This CDR3 has 15 residues. The trim removed 4 bases at V and 4 bases at J, leaving 7 bases unmatched. Germline V gives CDR1 MNHNS, CDR2 SASEGT. The CDR3 DNA is TGTGCCAGCAGTGCACCCCGGGACAGGGGTTACGAGCAGTACCTC. The encoded protein is CASSAPRDRGYEQYL.

The J gene is TRBJ2-3, the V gene TRBV5-1; 9 nucleotides match TRBD2. The CDR3 spans 16 residues. V lost 4 bases, J lost 3 bases, and 9 bases stayed unmatched. Germline CDR1 reads SGHRS; CDR2 reads YFSETQ. The CDR3 reads CASSLGRGLATDTQYF. The CDR3 DNA reads as TGCGCCAGCAGCCTAGGCAGAGGACTAGCGACAGATACGCAGTATTTT.

This chain connects TRBV27 to TRBJ2-7; TRBD1 might be the D (6 bases). Germline values: CDR1 MNHEY, CDR2 SMNVEV (reference sequence). The CDR3 totals 13 residues. Trimming cost V 5 bases and J 3 bases, with 11 bases left between them. CDR3 nucleotide sequence: TGTGCCAGCAGTGTGGGACAACTCTACGAGCAGTACTTC. Translation gives CASSVGQLYEQYF.

This chain links TRBV5-5 with TRBJ2-1, with D uncertain. There are 13 residues in the CDR3. In germline, CDR1 is SGHKS, CDR2 YYEKEE (reference sequence). V lost 0 bases and J 9 bases, leaving 10 bases between the germline ends. CDR3 sequence: CASSLEPRGEQFF. The CDR3 DNA sequence: TGTGCCAGCAGCTTGGAACCTAGAGGTGAGCAGTTCTTC.

V is TRBV19 and J is TRBJ2-1, with TRBD1 matching 7 bases. CDR1 and CDR2 (germline): LNHDA, SQIVND (reference sequence). The J segment lost 0 bases and the V segment lost 4 bases, leaving 6 bases of the junction unmatched. The CDR3 extends over 16 amino acids. The CDR3 nucleotides are TGTGCCAGTAGTAAGGGGGACAGCAGCTCCTACAATGAGCAGTTCTTC. Residues: CASSKGDSSSYNEQFF.

The chain joins TRBV9 to TRBJ1-2; 7 nucleotides agree with TRBD1. This CDR3 has 17 residues. Per germline, CDR1 SGDLS and CDR2 YYNGEE. Unmatched junction bases numbered 8, after V lost 0 bases and J lost 0 bases. CDR3 protein: CASSVEGGPLANYGYTF. CDR3 coding DNA: TGTGCCAGCAGCGTAGAAGGGGGCCCTTTAGCTAACTATGGCTACACCTTC.

The rearrangement joins TRBV27 to TRBJ1-1; D remains ambiguous. From germline, CDR1 is MNHEY and CDR2 SMNVEV (reference sequence). Trimming cost V 5 bases and J 4 bases, with 11 bases left between them. The CDR3 consists of 13 residues. This CDR3 reads CASSDRGVTEAFF. The DNA of the CDR3 is TGTGCCAGCAGTGACCGGGGAGTCACTGAAGCTTTCTTT.

The chain is built from TRBV6-1 and TRBJ2-2, with D uncertain. CDR3 length: 16 residues. The V end lost 1 base, the J end lost 1 base, and 10 bases lay between the germline ends. In germline, CDR1 is MNHNS, CDR2 SASEGT. The CDR3 DNA sequence: TGTGCCAGCAGTGAAGGGAGTAGGAGGAACACCGGGGAGCTGTTTTTT. As protein: CASSEGSRRNTGELFF.

The chain combines TRBV28 with TRBJ2-2, with a tentative D call TRBD1 (6 bases). Germline lookup yields CDR1 MDHEN and CDR2 SYDVKM. The CDR3 has 15 amino acids. With 2 bases removed from V and 2 bases from J, the gap between germline ends came to 9 bases. Here the CDR3 reads CASSLPGHNTGELFF. As DNA, the CDR3 is TGTGCCAGCAGTTTACCGGGACACAACACCGGGGAGCTGTTTTTT.

This clone was recorded once. This chain uses TRBV28 with TRBJ1-5, with a tentative D call TRBD1 (5 bases). The CDR3 is 14 residues long. Germline values: CDR1 MDHEN, CDR2 SYDVKM. Trimming shortened V by 5 bases and J by 5 bases, and 13 bases separated the two germline ends. For the CDR3, the DNA is TGTGCCAGCAGTCAACAGGCAAACTATCAGCCCCAGCATTTT. It encodes CASSQQANYQPQHF.

The rearrangement links TRBV7-9 to TRBJ1-1; the match to TRBD1 covers 7 bases. The CDR3 is 12 residues long. Germline CDR1 reads SEHNR; CDR2 reads FQNEAQ (reference sequence). V gave up 10 bases and J gave up 3 bases; unmatched junction bases: 5. The CDR3 protein is CAIRQGDTEAFF. DNA of the CDR3: TGTGCCATTCGACAGGGCGACACTGAAGCTTTCTTT.

This clone has only a few counts. The junction and the germline gene differ at one end; a read error may be behind it. This chain connects TRBV2 to TRBJ2-3, with D unclear. In germline, CDR1 is SNHLY, CDR2 FYNNEI. There are 13 residues in the CDR3. This CDR3 is CASREDNTDTQYF. In DNA form, the CDR3 reads TGTGCCAGCAGAGAAGACAACACAGATACGCAGTATTTT.

The chain links TRBV25-1 to TRBJ2-4; D is unclear. Per the germline V gene, CDR1 is MGHDK and CDR2 is SYGVNS. The CDR3 runs to 15 residues. Trimming took off 2 bases at V and 3 bases at J, with 11 bases between the two ends. The chain's CDR3 is CASSELLSGKNIQYF. Here the CDR3 DNA reads TGTGCCAGCAGTGAACTCCTCTCAGGCAAAAACATTCAGTACTTC.

The chain carries TRBV27 and TRBJ1-2; no clear D. This CDR3 contains 14 residues. V was cut by 2 bases and J by 2 bases, with 9 bases left in between. From germline, CDR1 is MNHEY and CDR2 SMNVEV (reference sequence). The CDR3 DNA reads TGTGCCAGCAGTTTAGGACTGGGGAACTATGGCTACACCTTC. Translated, it gives CASSLGLGNYGYTF.

This chain links TRBV7-9 with TRBJ2-7, with a tentative D call TRBD2 (6 bases). The CDR3 runs 12 residues. The ends were cut back, 5 bases at V and 6 bases at J, with 11 bases in the middle. Germline lookup yields CDR1 SEHNR and CDR2 FQNEAQ (reference sequence). The CDR3 DNA reads as TGTGCCAGCAGCGGCCGGGGGACCGAGCAGTACTTC. Protein product: CASSGRGTEQYF.

The rearrangement joins TRBV10-2 to TRBJ1-3; possible D gene TRBD1, 6 bases. The V gene lost 2 bases and the J gene lost 0 bases, with 14 bases spanning the gap. This CDR3 spans 17 amino acids. Germline CDR1 and CDR2: WSHSY and SAAADI. The CDR3 DNA reads TGCGCCAGCAGTGAGGGAGACAGGTCCCACTCTGGAAACACCATATATTTT. It specifies CASSEGDRSHSGNTIYF.